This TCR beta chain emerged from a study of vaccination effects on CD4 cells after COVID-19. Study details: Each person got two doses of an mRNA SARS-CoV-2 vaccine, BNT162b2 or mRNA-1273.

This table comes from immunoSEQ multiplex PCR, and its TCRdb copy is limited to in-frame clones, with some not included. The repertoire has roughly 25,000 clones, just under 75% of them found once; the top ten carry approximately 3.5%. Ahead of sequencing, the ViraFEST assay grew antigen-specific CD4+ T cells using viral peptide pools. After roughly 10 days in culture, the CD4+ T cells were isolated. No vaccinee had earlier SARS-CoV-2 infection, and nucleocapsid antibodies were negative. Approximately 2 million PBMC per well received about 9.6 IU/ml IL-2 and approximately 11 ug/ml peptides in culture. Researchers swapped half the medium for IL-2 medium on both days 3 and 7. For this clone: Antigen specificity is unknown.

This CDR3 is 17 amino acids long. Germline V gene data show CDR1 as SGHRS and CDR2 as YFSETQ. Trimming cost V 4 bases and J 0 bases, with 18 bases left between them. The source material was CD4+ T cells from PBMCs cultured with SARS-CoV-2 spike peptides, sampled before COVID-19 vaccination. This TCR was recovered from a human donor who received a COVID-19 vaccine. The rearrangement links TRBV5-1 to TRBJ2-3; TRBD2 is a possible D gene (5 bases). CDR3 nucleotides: TGCGCCAGCAGCCACTTCGGGCGGGTGAGCAGCACAGATACGCAGTATTTT. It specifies CASSHFGRVSSTDTQYF.